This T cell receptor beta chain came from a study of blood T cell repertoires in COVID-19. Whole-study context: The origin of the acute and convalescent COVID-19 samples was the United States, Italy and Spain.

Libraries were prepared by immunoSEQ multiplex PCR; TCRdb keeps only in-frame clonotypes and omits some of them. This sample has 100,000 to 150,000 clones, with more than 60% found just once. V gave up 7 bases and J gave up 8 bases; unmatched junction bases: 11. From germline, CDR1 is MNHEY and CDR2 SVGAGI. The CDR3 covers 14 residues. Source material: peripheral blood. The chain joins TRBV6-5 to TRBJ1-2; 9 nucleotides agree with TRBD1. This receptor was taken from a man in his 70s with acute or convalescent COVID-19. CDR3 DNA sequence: TGTGCCAGCACACGGACAGGGGTTAACCGGGGCTACACCTTC. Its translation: CASTRTGVNRGYTF.